A single sample gave rise to the 17 T cell receptor beta chains below, sequenced in a study of human T cells and chemical hapten exposure (dated by TCRdb to about 2021). Library creation used RACE. The sequencer listed for this sample is NextSeq 500. The public reads were run again by TCRdb, first through fastp at Q25 and then through MiXCR, and only productive beta chains were kept. One record per CDR3 amino acid sequence lists the most common genes and DNA. The sample table shows approximately 52,000 distinct CDR3 sequences, and 8.5% to 10% are seen once. Clones ranked in the top ten supply more than 9% of the sample. The time point label for this specimen denotes: pre-sensitization, week 0. In light of the paper, this sample's treatment or condition label describes: therapeutic diphenylcyclopropenone sensitization with weekly scalp DPC. Total RNA was extracted from unfractionated whole blood collected in Tempus Blood RNA tubes.

Specimen: whole blood, collected in connection with sensitization to the hapten diphenylcyclopropenone (DPC). The receptors originated from a woman in her 30s with alopecia areata. Some clones in this sample may be carry-over from other donors' samples.

This clonotype was counted a few times. The V and J genes are TRBV25-1 and TRBJ2-3; D perhaps matches TRBD1 (5 bases). The length of the CDR3 is 14 residues. Germline lookup yields CDR1 MGHDK and CDR2 SYGVNS. Between the trimmed V and J ends, which lost 3 bases and 2 bases, there was a span of 9 bases. The CDR3 loop is CASSDRDFTDTQYF. CDR3 bases: TGTGCCAGCAGTGACAGGGATTTCACAGATACGCAGTATTTT.

This chain connects TRBV2 to TRBJ1-4; 7 bases agree with TRBD1. This CDR3 has 13 residues. The V gene end was trimmed by 6 bases and the J gene end by 5 bases; junction bases not matched to a gene: 3. Germline CDR1 reads SNHLY; CDR2 reads FYNNEI. This CDR3 is CASRGTENEKLFF. The CDR3 region has the DNA TGTGCCAGCAGAGGGACAGAGAATGAAAAACTGTTTTTT.

This chain joins TRBV24-1 and TRBJ2-3, with 7 positions matching TRBD1. Germline loops: CDR1 KGHDR, CDR2 SFDVKD. Germline trimming cut 1 base from V and 2 bases from J; bases unmatched to any gene: 11. This CDR3 has 18 residues. The CDR3 DNA sequence: TGTGCCACCAGTGATTTCCCCCGGACAGGCTCGGTCACAGATACGCAGTATTTT. Translated, it gives CATSDFPRTGSVTDTQYF.

This clonotype was counted only a few times. V usage is TRBV5-6 and J usage is TRBJ2-3; D tentatively reads TRBD1 or TRBD2 (5 bases each). V lost 4 bases and J lost 6, with 18 bases in between. Germline V gene sequence: CDR1 SGHDT, CDR2 YYEEEE. This CDR3 comprises 15 residues. The chain's CDR3 is CASSLPSSAGDTQYF. The CDR3 DNA is TGTGCCAGCAGCCTACCTAGCAGCGCAGGGGATACGCAGTATTTT.

This sequence joins TRBV6-2 or TRBV6-3 and TRBJ2-3; D possibly corresponds to TRBD2 (5 bases). Trimming removed 4 bases at V and 3 bases at J, with 11 bases between. The CDR3 contains 14 residues. CDR1 is MNHEY, CDR2 SVGEGT, per germline. The CDR3 spells CASSSGGKTDTQYF. CDR3 DNA sequence: TGTGCCAGCAGTTCAGGAGGAAAGACAGATACGCAGTATTTT.

This clonotype showed up just a few times. J is TRBJ1-5 and V is TRBV19; a weak D match, TRBD1 (6 bases). This CDR3 region has 13 residues. CDR1 is LNHDA and CDR2 is SQIVND in the germline V gene (reference sequence). The V end was cut by 9 bases, the J end by 4 bases, with 13 bases between. The CDR3 sequence is CASARDRNQPQHF. Here the CDR3 DNA reads TGTGCCAGCGCCCGCGACAGGAATCAGCCCCAGCATTTT.

The V gene is TRBV20-1, the J gene TRBJ1-5, with TRBD1 matching 7 bases. Germline V lookup: CDR1 DFQATT, CDR2 SNEGSKA (reference sequence). The CDR3 covers 13 residues. Trimming removed 1 base from V and 9 bases from J; junction bases left unmatched: 6. CDR3 region: CSARGTGRGPQHF. CDR3 DNA sequence: TGCAGTGCTAGAGGGACAGGCCGGGGGCCCCAGCATTTT.

The V call is TRBV11-2, the J call TRBJ2-1; D call uncertain. Trimming took 0 bases from V and 0 from J, leaving 12 bases between them. The CDR3 is 17 residues long. CDR1 is SGHAT, CDR2 FQNNGV, per germline. This CDR3 is CASSLESVQSSYNEQFF. The CDR3 bases are TGTGCCAGCAGCTTAGAAAGCGTTCAAAGCTCCTACAATGAGCAGTTCTTC.

The gene calls are TRBV28 and TRBJ2-7, with 10 bases aligning to TRBD1. CDR1 and CDR2 from the germline V gene are MDHEN and SYDVKM. J was trimmed by 2 bases and V by 6 bases; bases with no gene match: 7. CDR3 length: 15 amino acids. In DNA form, the CDR3 reads TGTGCCAGCAGATCTGGGGGGACAGGGGCCTACGAGCAGTACTTC. It is translated as CASRSGGTGAYEQYF. The variable domain in full, with the rest retrieved from reference TRBV28 and TRBJ2-7, is DVKVTQSSRYLVKRTGEKVFLECVQDMDHENMFWYRQDPGLGLRLIYFSYDVKMKEKGDIPEGYSVSREKKERFSLILESASTNQTSMYLCASRSGGTGAYEQYFGPGTRLTVT.

This clonotype was found a few times. The chain recombines TRBV19 with TRBJ2-3; maybe TRBD1 (6 bases). The CDR3 is 15 residues long. Germline lookup yields CDR1 LNHDA and CDR2 SQIVND (reference sequence). The V end was cut by 8 bases, the J end by 10 bases, with 25 bases between. The DNA for the CDR3 is TGTGCCAGTCAAATTGGACAGTCCGGCCCGAATCCGCAGTATTTT. Translating it yields CASQIGQSGPNPQYF.

This clonotype came up many times. The chain has TRBV7-8 and TRBJ1-6; 7 positions match TRBD1. Germline loops: CDR1 SGHVS, CDR2 FQNEAQ. This CDR3 is built from 15 residues. After removal of 1 base from V and 7 bases from J, the junction contained 4 bases not matched to a gene. This chain's CDR3 is CASSLVDRTNSPLHF. In DNA form, the CDR3 reads TGTGCCAGCAGCTTAGTGGACAGGACGAATTCACCCCTCCACTTT.

This clonotype was observed a handful of times. The rearrangement uses TRBV5-1 and TRBJ2-6; D gene ambiguous. The CDR3 sequence is 14 residues long. Trimming stripped 3 bases from V and 3 bases from J, with 7 bases between. Germline V gene sequence: CDR1 SGHRS, CDR2 YFSETQ. CDR3 bases: TGCGCCAGCAGCTCCGCGGATGGGGCCAACGTCCTGACTTTC. Protein: CASSSADGANVLTF. The variable domain in full, completed from reference TRBV5-1 and TRBJ2-6, reads KAGVTQTPRYLIKTRGQQVTLSCSPISGHRSVSWYQQTPGQGLQFLFEYFSETQRNKGNFPGRFSGRQFSNSRSEMNVSTLELGDSALYLCASSSADGANVLTFGAGSRLTVL.

This clonotype was found a few times. The chain couples TRBV7-2 to TRBJ1-2; 11 bases are shared with TRBD1. Trimming cost V 4 bases and J 2 bases; bases outside gene matches: 12. Germline CDR1 SGHTA, CDR2 FQGNSA. The CDR3 is made up of 18 amino acids. The CDR3 region is CASSSATGTGGPNYGYTF. The CDR3 nucleotides are TGTGCCAGCAGCTCCGCGACCGGGACAGGGGGTCCCAACTATGGCTACACCTTC. Looking up the rest from reference TRBV7-2 and TRBJ1-2 gives the full variable domain: GAGVSQSPSNKVTEKGKDVELRCDPISGHTALYWYRQSLGQGLEFLIYFQGNSAPDKSGLPSDRFSAERTGGSVSTLTIQRTQQEDSAVYLCASSSATGTGGPNYGYTFGSGTRLTVV.

The sample holds a few counts of this clonotype. The V and J genes are TRBV27 and TRBJ1-1, with D possibly being TRBD1 (6 bases). From germline, CDR1 is MNHEY and CDR2 SMNVEV (reference sequence). The germline V and J ends were trimmed by 5 bases and 1 base, with 17 bases remaining between them. This CDR3 comprises 16 residues. The CDR3 loop is CASSPWGAGRNTEAFF. Written as DNA, the CDR3 is TGTGCCAGCAGTCCGTGGGGGGCAGGCAGGAACACTGAAGCTTTCTTT.

This clonotype was counted ten times or more. The rearrangement uses TRBV2 and TRBJ1-5; 9 bases are a match to TRBD1. Trimming removed 6 bases from V and 7 bases from J; junction bases left unmatched: 4. The CDR3 covers 13 residues. Germline V gene sequence: CDR1 SNHLY, CDR2 FYNNEI. In DNA form, the CDR3 reads TGTGCCAGCAGGGGGACAGGGCGACAGCCCCAGCATTTT. Amino acid sequence: CASRGTGRQPQHF.

The chain recombines TRBV7-9 with TRBJ2-5, with TRBD1 matching 7 bases. The V gene's germline CDR1 is SEHNR and CDR2 FQNEAQ (reference sequence). J lost 1 base, V lost 5 bases, and 4 bases had no gene match. The CDR3 is 14 amino acids. The CDR3 region is CASSAGTVQETQYF. As DNA, the CDR3 is TGTGCCAGCAGCGCCGGGACAGTCCAAGAGACCCAGTACTTC.

The table lists this clonotype with a few counts. The CDR3 spells CASSLPPREALAKNIQYF. As DNA, the CDR3 is TGTGCCAGCAGCTTGCCCCCCAGGGAAGCCCTAGCCAAAAACATTCAGTACTTC. The chain uses TRBV11-3 and TRBJ2-4; TRBD1 is a possible D gene (5 bases). The V gene lost 3 bases and the J gene lost 0 bases, with 18 bases spanning the gap. CDR1 is SGHNT and CDR2 is YENEEA in the germline V gene. The CDR3 loop spans 18 amino acids.